The clone carrying this TCR beta chain has just a few counts. The antigen remains undetermined. The sample is drawn from a study of T cell repertoires in cytomegalovirus infection. Study-level information: In public TCR beta signatures, there were indications of both CMV infection and matching HLA type.

TCRdb called the reads again in MiXCR, with one record for every CDR3 protein. The table includes roughly 180,000 distinct CDR3 sequences, about 15% detected once. Germline V lookup: CDR1 SGDLS, CDR2 YYNGEE. Trimming cost V 2 bases and J 4 bases; bases outside gene matches: 4. The CDR3 covers 15 residues. Whole-study findings and limits: Identification of carriers of CMV plus the relevant HLA was performed using cumulative public TCR beta family frequency.

V and J are TRBV9 and TRBJ2-5, with 11 bases matching TRBD2. This receptor was taken from a human donor in good health (CMV status not recorded). Some clones in this sample may be carry-over from other donors' samples. Sequenced: CD8+ T cells from PBMCs. CDR3 nucleotides: TGTGCCAGCAGCGTTGGACTAGCGGGCCTAGAGACCCAGTACTTC. Translation gives CASSVGLAGLETQYF. The full variable domain, completed using reference TRBV9 and TRBJ2-5, is DSGVTQTPKHLITATGQRVTLRCSPRSGDLSVYWYQQSLDQGLQFLIQYYNGEERAKGNILERFSAQQFPDLHSELNLSSLELGDSALYFCASSVGLAGLETQYFGPGTRLLVL.